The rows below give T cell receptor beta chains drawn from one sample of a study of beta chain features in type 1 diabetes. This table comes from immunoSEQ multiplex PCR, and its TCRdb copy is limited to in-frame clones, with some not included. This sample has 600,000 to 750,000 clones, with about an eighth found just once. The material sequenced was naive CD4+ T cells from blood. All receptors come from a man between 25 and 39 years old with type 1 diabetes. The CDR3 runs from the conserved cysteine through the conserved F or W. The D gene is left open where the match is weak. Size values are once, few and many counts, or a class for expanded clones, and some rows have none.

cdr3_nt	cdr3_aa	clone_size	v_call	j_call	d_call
TGTGCCAGCAGCGTAGCTGGGTCTGGGAATTCACCCCTCCACTTT	CASSVAGSGNSPLHF	few	TRBV9	TRBJ1-6	NA
TGTGCCAGCATGCAGGGAAACTATGGCTACACCTTC	CASMQGNYGYTF	few	TRBV6-5	TRBJ1-2	NA
TGCGCCAGCGGCCGGGACAGCCTTAATGAAAAACTGTTTTTT	CASGRDSLNEKLFF	NA	TRBV5-1	TRBJ1-4	TRBD1
TGTGCCAGCAGCCTCCCACGGAACGGGGGGCGCTTTTATGAGCAGTTCTTC	CASSLPRNGGRFYEQFF	few	TRBV7-2	TRBJ2-1	NA
TGTGCCAGCTCGGGCTCCTATCAGCCCCAGCATTTT	CASSGSYQPQHF	NA	TRBV28	TRBJ1-5	NA
TGTGCCAGCAGCTTAGGCCTAGACAATGAGCAGTTCTTC	CASSLGLDNEQFF	few	TRBV7-3	TRBJ2-1	NA
TGCGCCAGCAGCTTGGGACGGCGAATTTACGAGCAGTACTTC	CASSLGRRIYEQYF	few	TRBV5-1	TRBJ2-7	NA
TGTGCCAGCTCACCCACAGGAGATCAGCCCCAGCATTTT	CASSPTGDQPQHF	few	TRBV18	TRBJ1-5	NA
TGCGCCAGCAGCTTAAGCCCTAGCGTTAGCTCCTACAATGAGCAGTTCTTC	CASSLSPSVSSYNEQFF	few	TRBV5-1	TRBJ2-1	NA
TGTGCCAGCAGCTTTCGGGACTCTGGGGCCAACGTCCTGACTTTC	CASSFRDSGANVLTF	few	TRBV5-4	TRBJ2-6	NA
TGTGCCAGCAGCTTAGGGATTGGATTGGAAAAACTGTTTTTT	CASSLGIGLEKLFF	NA	TRBV7-9	TRBJ1-4	NA
TGTGCCAGCAGCTTAGCGGCTGGATCACCCCTCCACTTT	CASSLAAGSPLHF	NA	TRBV2	TRBJ1-6	NA
TGTGCCAGCAGCCGGATCGACGGGGCTTATGGCTACACCTTC	CASSRIDGAYGYTF	few	TRBV6-5	TRBJ1-2	NA
TGTGCCAGCAGTACCTCCGGTACTAGCACAGATACGCAGTATTTT	CASSTSGTSTDTQYF	NA	TRBV28	TRBJ2-3	NA
TGTGCCAGCAGTGTAGGAATAGCGGGAGAGACCCAGTACTTC	CASSVGIAGETQYF	NA	TRBV2	TRBJ2-5	TRBD2
TGTGCCAGTAGTATAGTTCAGGGGTCCAATGAGCAGTTCTTC	CASSIVQGSNEQFF	NA	TRBV19	TRBJ2-1	NA
TGTGCCAGCAGTGACGGGGTTACGGAGGATGAGCAGTTCTTC	CASSDGVTEDEQFF	NA	TRBV2	TRBJ2-1	NA
TGCAGCGTTGAGGGACAGGGGAACTATGGCTACACCTTC	CSVEGQGNYGYTF	few	TRBV29-1	TRBJ1-2	TRBD1
TGTGCCAGCTCACCAAGGGCGGCTACTGATACGCAGTATTTT	CASSPRAATDTQYF	NA	TRBV18	TRBJ2-3	NA
TGTGCCAGTAGTATAGTAGTCAGCGGCGCAGATACGCAGTATTTT	CASSIVVSGADTQYF	few	TRBV19	TRBJ2-3	NA
TGTGCCAGCAGTGAAAATACCGGGGAGCTGTTTTTT	CASSENTGELFF	NA	TRBV25-1	TRBJ2-2	NA
TGCGCCAGCAGCTTGGAGACGGGATACGAGCAGTACTTC	CASSLETGYEQYF	few	TRBV5-1	TRBJ2-7	NA
TGTGCCAGCAGCCCAACAGGCCACGAGCAGTACTTC	CASSPTGHEQYF	few	TRBV11-2	TRBJ2-7	NA
TGTGCCAGCAGCCCCCCCCGGGACAGGGGGCGCACAGATACGCAGTATTTT	CASSPPRDRGRTDTQYF	few	TRBV2	TRBJ2-3	TRBD1
TGTGCCAGCAGCAGGGCGAACACCGGGGAGCTGTTTTTT	CASSRANTGELFF	few	TRBV28	TRBJ2-2	NA
TGTGCCAGCAGCGAGGAGGCCACCGGGACAGTCCGGAATGAGCAGTTCTTC	CASSEEATGTVRNEQFF	NA	TRBV9	TRBJ2-1	TRBD1
TGTGCCAGCAGTGAAGTTGCCGGGGGCGGGACAGATACGCAGTATTTT	CASSEVAGGGTDTQYF	few	TRBV6-1	TRBJ2-3	NA
TGCGCCAGCAGCCACGGACAGACGAACACTGAAGCTTTCTTT	CASSHGQTNTEAFF	NA	TRBV4-3	TRBJ1-1	NA
TGTGCCGGGGGGGGCTCCGGGACAGGTCCCTACGAGCAGTACTTC	CAGGGSGTGPYEQYF	NA	TRBV30	TRBJ2-7	NA
TGTGCCAGTAGGGAGACAGGGACCACTGAAGCTTTCTTT	CASRETGTTEAFF	few	TRBV7-9	TRBJ1-1	TRBD1
TGTGCCAGCTCGCGCGACAGGGCGAATATCCAATACGAGCAGTACTTC	CASSRDRANIQYEQYF	NA	TRBV18	TRBJ2-7	TRBD1
TGTGCCAGCAGCTCAAAAGGACTAGCGAGGAATGAGCAGTTCTTC	CASSSKGLARNEQFF	few	TRBV13	TRBJ2-1	TRBD2
TGTGCCAGCAGCTTCGGGCCGGAGACCCAGTACTTC	CASSFGPETQYF	NA	TRBV7-2	TRBJ2-5	NA
TGTGCCAGCAGTCCCAAGGACATCGCCGAGCAGTACTTC	CASSPKDIAEQYF	few	TRBV7-9	TRBJ2-7	NA